The T cell receptor (beta chain) described here comes from a study of T cells in Graves' hyperthyroidism and ophthalmopathy. General study points: Separating ophthalmopathy from stable hyperthyroidism was achieved by a 13 V-J model.

The V gene lost 1 base and the J gene lost 2 bases, with 11 bases spanning the gap. The CDR3 sequence is 16 residues long. CDR1 and CDR2 (germline): SGHDN, FVKESK. This clonotype was counted ten times or more. Its antigen is still unknown. Amplification of TCR beta CDR3 regions was performed using RNA transcripts as template. Initially, a first-round RT-PCR of the TCR CDR3 employed the HTBI primer set. From the multiplex PCR reads, TCRdb called clonotypes with MiXCR, one entry per CDR3 protein. The table shows nearly 600,000 distinct CDR3 sequences, with 12% to 15% occurring only once. The sequence was obtained from a woman between 18 and 29 years old with Graves' ophthalmopathy. Source material: blood. The chain couples TRBV14 to TRBJ1-4, with a weak D call TRBD1 (6 bases). The chain's CDR3 is CASSQVRDTTNEKLFF. DNA for the CDR3: TGTGCCAGCAGCCAAGTGCGGGACACCACTAATGAAAAACTGTTTTTT.